The present TCR beta chain was sequenced within a study of T cells after yellow fever vaccination. Using its own MiXCR run on the 5' RACE reads, TCRdb lists one record per CDR3 protein. Counted here are around 60,000 distinct CDR3 sequences, 5% to 6.5% occurring once; the ten biggest clones make up roughly 28%. This clonotype occurred a few times. The germline V gene has CDR1 LNHNV and CDR2 YYDKDF (reference sequence). CDR3 length: 14 amino acids. Trimming stripped 2 bases from V and 4 bases from J, with 8 bases between. Broader study findings: Within the sorted memory subsets, almost all vaccine-responding clonotypes could not be detected on day 0.

This material consisted of PBMCs, either bulk or a sorted T-cell subset (CD4+, CD8+, memory, or dextramer-sorted; not recorded which), taken on the day of the yellow fever booster vaccination. The TCR originated in a man aged 18 to 35 who received the YFV17D yellow fever vaccine. The chain carries TRBV15 and TRBJ2-2, with D possibly TRBD1 on 6 matching bases. CDR3 amino acids: CATSRQGFTGELFF. The CDR3 region has the DNA TGTGCCACCAGCAGACAGGGGTTCACCGGGGAGCTGTTTTTT.